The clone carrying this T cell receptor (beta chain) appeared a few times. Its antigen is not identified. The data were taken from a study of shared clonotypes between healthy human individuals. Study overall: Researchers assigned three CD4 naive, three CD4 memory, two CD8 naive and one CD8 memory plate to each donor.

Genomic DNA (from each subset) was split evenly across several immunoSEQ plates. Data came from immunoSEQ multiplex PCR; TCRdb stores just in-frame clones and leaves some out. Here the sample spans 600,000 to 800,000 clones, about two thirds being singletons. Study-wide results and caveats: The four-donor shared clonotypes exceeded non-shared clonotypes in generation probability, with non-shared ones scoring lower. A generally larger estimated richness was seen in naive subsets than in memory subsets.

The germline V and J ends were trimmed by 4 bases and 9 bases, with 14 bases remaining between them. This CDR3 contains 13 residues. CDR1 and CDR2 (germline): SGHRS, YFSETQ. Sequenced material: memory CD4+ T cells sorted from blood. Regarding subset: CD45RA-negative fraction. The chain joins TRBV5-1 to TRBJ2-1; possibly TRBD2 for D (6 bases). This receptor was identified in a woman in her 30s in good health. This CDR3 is CASSPGLVSEQFF. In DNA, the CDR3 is TGCGCCAGCAGCCCGGGACTCGTCAGTGAGCAGTTCTTC.